One and the same sample provided the 20 T cell receptor beta chains below, sequenced in a study of blood T cell repertoires in COVID-19 (dated by TCRdb to about 2020). The protocol used for the library was the immunoSEQ multiplex PCR assay. Imported from immuneACCESS, the table was reduced by TCRdb to in-frame sequences with V and J called. These copies leave out some clones; in studies compared against another copy, an unresolved V gene accounts for under half, and the cause of the remainder is not known. The sample table holds over 15,000 clones, of which about 90% were seen once. The ten biggest clones cover approximately 5% of the sample. Sequenced input: peripheral blood. The receptor source for this set is a human donor in a cohort sampled during active COVID-19.

The gene calls are TRBV7-6 and TRBJ2-2, with D perhaps matching TRBD1 (6 bases). The CDR3 is made up of 16 amino acids. V lost 3 bases and J 1 base, leaving 12 bases between the germline ends. Germline V lookup: CDR1 SGHVS, CDR2 FNYEAQ. The CDR3 loop reads CASSFLGTKNTGELFF. CDR3 in DNA: TGTGCCAGCAGCTTTCTCGGGACAAAGAACACCGGGGAGCTGTTTTTT.

V is TRBV5-1 and J is TRBJ2-7; 8 bases agree with TRBD2. Per the germline V gene, CDR1 is SGHRS and CDR2 is YFSETQ. J was trimmed by 3 bases and V by 1 base; bases with no gene match: 6. The CDR3 spans 15 residues. The DNA for the CDR3 is TGCGCCAGCAGCTTGAGCGGGGGCGGGTTCTACGAGCAGTACTTC. This encodes CASSLSGGGFYEQYF.

The chain has TRBV7-2 and TRBJ1-2, with a tentative D call TRBD1 (5 bases). V was shortened by 4 bases and J by 5 bases, with 17 bases between the two germline ends. CDR3 length equals 15 residues. Germline CDR1 reads SGHTA; CDR2 reads FQGNSA. CDR3 protein: CASSSRVGSVYGYTF. The DNA for the CDR3 is TGTGCCAGCAGCTCCAGGGTCGGGTCGGTTTATGGCTACACCTTC. Drawing the rest from reference TRBV7-2 and TRBJ1-2, the complete variable domain is GAGVSQSPSNKVTEKGKDVELRCDPISGHTALYWYRQSLGQGLEFLIYFQGNSAPDKSGLPSDRFSAERTGGSVSTLTIQRTQQEDSAVYLCASSSRVGSVYGYTFGSGTRLTVV.

The chain recombines TRBV6-5 with TRBJ2-3; D is ambiguous. V was shortened by 8 bases and J by 4 bases, with 13 bases between the two germline ends. Germline CDR1 reads MNHEY; CDR2 reads SVGAGI. The CDR3 is made up of 13 amino acids. The CDR3 sequence: CASEELSADTQYF. CDR3 in DNA: TGTGCCAGCGAGGAGTTAAGCGCAGATACGCAGTATTTT.

The chain combines TRBV30 with TRBJ2-3; D call uncertain. Germline values: CDR1 GTSNPN, CDR2 SVGIG (reference sequence). V gave up 2 bases and J gave up 6 bases, with 9 bases separating them. This CDR3 is built from 12 residues. The chain's CDR3 is CAWSSLGDTQYF. The DNA for the CDR3 is TGTGCCTGGAGTAGCCTGGGCGATACGCAGTATTTT. The variable domain in full, with the rest retrieved from reference TRBV30 and TRBJ2-3, is SQTIHQWPATLVQPVGSPLSLECTVEGTSNPNLYWYRQAAGRGLQLLFYSVGIGQISSEVPQNLSASRPQDRQFILSSKKLLLSDSGFYLCAWSSLGDTQYFGPGTRLTVL.

This chain joins TRBV2 and TRBJ2-2; 9 bases are shared with TRBD1. There are 13 residues in the CDR3. V lost 6 bases to trimming and J lost 8 bases; unmatched junction nucleotides: 4. Looked up from germline, CDR1 is SNHLY and CDR2 is FYNNEI. The CDR3 coding sequence is TGTGCCAGCAGAAACAGGGGGCTGGGGGAGCTGTTTTTT. This sequence encodes CASRNRGLGELFF.

As regards this clone: The junction does not match germline at one end; this may be a read error. The rearrangement links TRBV7-7 to TRBJ2-3, with D perhaps matching TRBD2 (5 bases). This CDR3 comprises 15 residues. Germline CDR1 and CDR2: SSHAT and FNYEAQ (reference sequence). This CDR3 is CASSFLGGPTDTQYF. CDR3 nucleotide sequence: TGTGCTAGCAGCTTCCTCGGCGGGCCCACAGATACGCAGTATTTT.

The rearrangement joins TRBV11-2 to TRBJ1-2, with unresolved D. Germline CDR1 is SGHAT and CDR2 is FQNNGV. The length of the CDR3 is 13 residues. Trimming stripped 1 base from V and 4 bases from J, with 7 bases between. CDR3 region: CASSLGQIYGYTF. The CDR3 coding sequence is TGTGCCAGCAGCTTAGGGCAGATCTATGGCTACACCTTC.

V is TRBV6-5 and J is TRBJ2-1; tentatively, D is TRBD2 (5 bases). Germline CDR1 and CDR2: MNHEY and SVGAGI. The CDR3 runs to 13 residues. Trimming removed 6 bases from V and 5 bases from J, with 11 bases in between. The chain's CDR3 is CASRRTFNNEQFF. CDR3 nucleotides: TGTGCCAGCAGAAGGACTTTTAACAATGAGCAGTTCTTC.

The chain has TRBV5-1 and TRBJ1-4; 7 nucleotides match TRBD1. CDR3 length: 16 residues. Germline V gene sequence: CDR1 SGHRS, CDR2 YFSETQ. The J segment lost 8 bases and the V segment lost 6 bases, leaving 16 bases of the junction unmatched. The CDR3 is CASTKKGGGKDEKLFF. CDR3 bases: TGCGCCAGCACCAAAAAAGGGGGCGGTAAAGACGAAAAACTGTTTTTT.

The V and J genes are TRBV19 and TRBJ2-3, with TRBD1 matching 7 bases. The CDR3 has 14 amino acids. Trimming at V came to 4 bases and at J to 3 bases, leaving 4 bases not matched to a gene. Germline lookup yields CDR1 LNHDA and CDR2 SQIVND (reference sequence). The CDR3 here is CASSKRGQTDTQYF. The CDR3 DNA reads TGTGCCAGTAGTAAGAGGGGGCAAACAGATACGCAGTATTTT.

This chain's CDR3 is CASSLEALAGGMLETQYF. The CDR3 coding sequence is TGTGCCAGCAGCTTAGAGGCTTTGGCAGGGGGTATGTTAGAGACCCAGTACTTC. This rearrangement joins TRBV11-2 to TRBJ2-5; TRBD1 matches at 7 bases. The CDR3 length is 18 residues. Germline values: CDR1 SGHAT, CDR2 FQNNGV. V lost 0 bases to trimming and J lost 4 bases; unmatched junction nucleotides: 14.

J is TRBJ2-1 and V is TRBV6-5; 15 nucleotides agree with TRBD2. This CDR3 has 15 residues. The V and J ends lost 7 bases and 10 bases, in that order; junction bases with no gene match: 8. CDR1 is MNHEY and CDR2 is SVGAGI in the germline V gene. The CDR3 here is CASKSLGTSGREQFF. CDR3 sequence (DNA): TGTGCCAGCAAATCCTTGGGGACTAGCGGGAGGGAGCAGTTCTTC.

V is TRBV6-5 and J is TRBJ1-6; no reliable D call. The CDR3 has 13 amino acids. Looked up from germline, CDR1 is MNHEY and CDR2 is SVGAGI. V shed 8 bases and J shed 0 bases, with 5 bases lying between them. The CDR3 here is CASGSSYNSPLHF. As DNA, the CDR3 is TGTGCCAGCGGGAGCTCCTATAATTCACCCCTCCACTTT.

The rearrangement uses TRBV20-1 and TRBJ1-1; D is ambiguous. From germline, CDR1 is DFQATT and CDR2 SNEGSKA (reference sequence). The CDR3 is 11 residues long. The V end was cut by 3 bases, the J end by 5 bases, with 7 bases between. Written as DNA, the CDR3 is TGCAGTGCTAGTGGAGGGACTGAAGCTTTCTTT. It translates to CSASGGTEAFF.

V is TRBV7-9 and J is TRBJ2-1, with 9 positions matching TRBD1. J lost 3 bases, V lost 9 bases, and 9 bases had no gene match. The CDR3 sequence is 15 residues long. Germline loops: CDR1 SEHNR, CDR2 FQNEAQ (reference sequence). CDR3 protein: CASLTGGGDYNEQFF. The CDR3 region has the DNA TGTGCCAGTTTAACAGGGGGCGGTGACTACAATGAGCAGTTCTTC.

The V gene is TRBV5-4, the J gene TRBJ1-2, with TRBD1 matching over 7 bases. From germline, CDR1 is SGHNT and CDR2 YYREEE (reference sequence). The ends lost 0 bases at V and 8 bases at J; junction bases unmatched: 10. The CDR3 spans 15 residues. Here the CDR3 DNA reads TGTGCCAGCAGCTTGGGAACCGACAGGGTCCAAGGCTACACCTTC. Translated: CASSLGTDRVQGYTF.

This clone has only a few counts. J is TRBJ1-2 and V is TRBV21-1; the table's D call of TRBD1 was not tested on the DNA. TRBV21-1 is a listed pseudogene. The CDR3 is 16 residues long. CDR3 in amino acids: CASSKGRTDLNYGYTF. The CDR3 DNA reads TGTGCCAGCAGCAAAGGCAGAACAGACCTTAACTATGGCTACACCTTC.

The chain links TRBV27 to TRBJ2-3; no definite D call. Trimming removed 2 bases from V and 1 base from J, with 4 bases in between. The CDR3 is 13 amino acids. Per germline, CDR1 MNHEY and CDR2 SMNVEV (reference sequence). CDR3 residues: CASSLAGTDTQYF. The CDR3 DNA follows: TGTGCCAGCAGTTTAGCGGGCACAGATACGCAGTATTTT.

This rearrangement joins TRBV11-2 to TRBJ2-5, with 10 bases aligning to TRBD1. The germline V gene has CDR1 SGHAT and CDR2 FQNNGV. This CDR3 region has 14 residues. Unmatched junction bases numbered 3, after V lost 3 bases and J lost 5 bases. Here the CDR3 reads CASSLTGGLETQYF. The CDR3 DNA reads TGTGCCAGCAGCTTGACAGGGGGCTTGGAGACCCAGTACTTC.